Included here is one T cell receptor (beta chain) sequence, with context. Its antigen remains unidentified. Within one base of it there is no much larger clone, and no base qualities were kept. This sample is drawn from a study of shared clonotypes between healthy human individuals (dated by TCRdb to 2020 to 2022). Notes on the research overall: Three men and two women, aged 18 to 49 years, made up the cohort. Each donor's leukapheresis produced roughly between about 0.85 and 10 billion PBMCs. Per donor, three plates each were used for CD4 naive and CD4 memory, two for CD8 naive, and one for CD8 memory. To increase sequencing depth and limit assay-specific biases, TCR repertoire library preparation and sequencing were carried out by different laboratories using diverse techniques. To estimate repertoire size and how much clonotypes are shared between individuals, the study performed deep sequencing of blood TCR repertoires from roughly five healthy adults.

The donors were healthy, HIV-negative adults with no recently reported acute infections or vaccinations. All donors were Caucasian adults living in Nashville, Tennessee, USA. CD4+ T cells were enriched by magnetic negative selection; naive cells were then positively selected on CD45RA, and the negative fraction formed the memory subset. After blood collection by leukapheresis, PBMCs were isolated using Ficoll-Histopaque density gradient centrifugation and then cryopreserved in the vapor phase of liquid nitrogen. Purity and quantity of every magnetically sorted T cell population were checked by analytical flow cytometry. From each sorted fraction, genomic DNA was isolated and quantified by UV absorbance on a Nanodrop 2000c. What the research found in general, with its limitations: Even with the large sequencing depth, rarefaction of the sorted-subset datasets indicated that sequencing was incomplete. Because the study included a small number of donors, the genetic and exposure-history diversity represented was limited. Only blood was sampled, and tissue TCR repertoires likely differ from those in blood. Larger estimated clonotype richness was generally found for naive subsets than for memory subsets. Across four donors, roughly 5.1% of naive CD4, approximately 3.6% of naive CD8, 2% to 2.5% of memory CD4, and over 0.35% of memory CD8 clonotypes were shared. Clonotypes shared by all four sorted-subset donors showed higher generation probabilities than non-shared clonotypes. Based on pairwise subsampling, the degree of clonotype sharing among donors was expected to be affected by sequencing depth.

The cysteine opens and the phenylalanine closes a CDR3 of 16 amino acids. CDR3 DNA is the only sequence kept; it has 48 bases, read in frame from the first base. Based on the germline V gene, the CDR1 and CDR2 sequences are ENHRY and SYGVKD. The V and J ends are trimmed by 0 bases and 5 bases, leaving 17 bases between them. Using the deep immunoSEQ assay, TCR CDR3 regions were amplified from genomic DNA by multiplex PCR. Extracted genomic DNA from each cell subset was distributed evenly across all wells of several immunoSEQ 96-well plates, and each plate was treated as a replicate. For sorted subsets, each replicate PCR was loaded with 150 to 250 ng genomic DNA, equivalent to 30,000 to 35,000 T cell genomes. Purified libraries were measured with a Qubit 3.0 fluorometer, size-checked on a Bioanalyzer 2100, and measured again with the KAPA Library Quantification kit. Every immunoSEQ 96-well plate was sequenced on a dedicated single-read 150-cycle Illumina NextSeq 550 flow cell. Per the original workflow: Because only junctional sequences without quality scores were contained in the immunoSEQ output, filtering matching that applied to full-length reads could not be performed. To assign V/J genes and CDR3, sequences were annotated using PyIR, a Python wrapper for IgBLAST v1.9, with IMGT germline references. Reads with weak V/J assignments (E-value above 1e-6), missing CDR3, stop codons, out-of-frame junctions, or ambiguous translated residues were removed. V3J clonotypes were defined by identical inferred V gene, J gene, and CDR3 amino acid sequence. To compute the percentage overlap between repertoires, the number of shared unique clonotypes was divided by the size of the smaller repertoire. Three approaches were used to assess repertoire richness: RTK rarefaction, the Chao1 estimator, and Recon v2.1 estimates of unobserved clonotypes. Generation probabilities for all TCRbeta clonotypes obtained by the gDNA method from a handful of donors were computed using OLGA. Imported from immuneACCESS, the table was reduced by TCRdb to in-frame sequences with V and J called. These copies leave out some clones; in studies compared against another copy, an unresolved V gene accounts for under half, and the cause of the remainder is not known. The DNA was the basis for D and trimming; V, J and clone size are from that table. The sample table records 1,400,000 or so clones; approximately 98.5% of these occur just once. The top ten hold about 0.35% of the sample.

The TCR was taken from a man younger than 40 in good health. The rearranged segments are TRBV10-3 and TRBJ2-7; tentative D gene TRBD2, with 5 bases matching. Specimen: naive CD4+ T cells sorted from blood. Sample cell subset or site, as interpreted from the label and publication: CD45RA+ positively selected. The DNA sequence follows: TGTGCCATCAGTGAGTCTAGGATGGCTAGCCCCCACGAGCAGTACTTC. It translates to CAISESRMASPHEQYF.